The 10 T cell receptor beta chains below were found in one sample sequenced in a study of T cells after posttransplantation cyclophosphamide. Assay: immunoSEQ multiplex PCR; the TCRdb copy retains only in-frame clones and omits some. The table records approximately 32,000 clones, 70% to 90% of them present only once. The sample comprised PBMCs. The receptor set was obtained from a woman in her 40s with a blood cancer, CMV-positive, and with a related stem cell donor.

The chain carries TRBV4-3 and TRBJ2-3; 11 bases are shared with TRBD2. V lost 4 bases and J lost 1; bases outside the gene matches: 4. In germline, CDR1 is LGHNA, CDR2 YSLEER. CDR3 length: 16 amino acids. CDR3 sequence reads: CASSLLAGGGTDTQYF. CDR3 DNA: TGCGCCAGCAGCCTTCTAGCGGGGGGAGGCACAGATACGCAGTATTTT.

The gene calls are TRBV6-6 and TRBJ1-1; 7 nucleotides line up with TRBD1. V shed 6 bases, J shed 5 bases, and the junction held 6 bases outside the gene matches. The CDR3 has 13 amino acids. Germline assignment: CDR1 MNHNY and CDR2 SVGAGI (reference sequence). In DNA, the CDR3 is TGTGCCAGCAGGGACCCAGGGGGGACTGAAGCTTTCTTT. It is translated as CASRDPGGTEAFF.

The rearrangement uses TRBV7-3 and TRBJ2-2, with TRBD1 matching over 8 bases. The CDR3 runs 17 residues. The junction had 7 bases not matched to a gene; V was cut back by 3 bases and J by 1 base. CDR1 is SGHTA, CDR2 FQGTGA, per germline. This CDR3 is CASSLRAGTGNTGELFF. The DNA of the CDR3 is TGTGCCAGCAGCTTGAGAGCCGGGACAGGGAACACCGGGGAGCTGTTTTTT.

The genes are TRBV6-5 and TRBJ1-1, with a possible D match to TRBD1 (6 bases). Germline assignment: CDR1 MNHEY and CDR2 SVGAGI. V was clipped by 8 bases and J by 1 base, with 14 bases between them. This CDR3 has 14 residues. CDR3 sequence (DNA): TGTGCCAGCCGATTCTGGGGGCCGAACACTGAAGCTTTCTTT. It codes for CASRFWGPNTEAFF.

The chain recombines TRBV27 with TRBJ1-1; D gene ambiguous. Trimming pared 3 bases from V and 1 base from J, leaving 6 bases between. The CDR3 is 13 residues long. The germline V gene has CDR1 MNHEY and CDR2 SMNVEV (reference sequence). The CDR3 sequence is CASSFYGNTEAFF. CDR3 DNA: TGTGCCAGCAGTTTTTACGGGAACACTGAAGCTTTCTTT.

The genes are TRBV6-5 and TRBJ2-3; 12 bases map to TRBD2. The germline CDR1 and CDR2 sequences are MNHEY and SVGAGI. Trimming removed 5 bases from V and 6 bases from J; junction bases left unmatched: 6. The CDR3 runs to 15 residues. CDR3 protein: CASSHRLAGVDTQYF. The CDR3, as DNA: TGTGCCAGCAGTCATAGACTAGCGGGGGTGGATACGCAGTATTTT.

This clone was seen just once. The rearrangement uses TRBV6-4 and TRBJ2-3; 12 bases map to TRBD2. From germline, CDR1 is MRHNA and CDR2 SNTAGT. With 0 bases clipped from V and 1 base from J, the junction kept 2 bases outside the gene matches. The CDR3 length is 17 residues. The CDR3 protein is CASSDSTSGGGTDTQYF. CDR3 nucleotides: TGTGCCAGCAGTGACTCGACTAGCGGGGGAGGCACAGATACGCAGTATTTT.

The chain uses TRBV18 and TRBJ2-4; the D gene is possibly TRBD2 (6 bases). Germline values: CDR1 KGHSH, CDR2 LQKENI. Trimming removed 6 bases at V and 0 bases at J, with 15 bases between. This CDR3 comprises 16 residues. In nucleotides, the CDR3 is TGTGCCAGCTCCCTCGGGGGATCTCTAGCCAAAAACATTCAGTACTTC. Translated: CASSLGGSLAKNIQYF.

The rearrangement uses TRBV18 and TRBJ1-5; maybe TRBD1 (6 bases). CDR3 length equals 16 residues. Germline assignment: CDR1 KGHSH and CDR2 LQKENI. The V and J ends lost 3 bases and 0 bases respectively, with 12 bases between them. CDR3 amino acids: CASSPQGTFSNQPQHF. The CDR3 DNA reads as TGTGCCAGCTCACCGCAGGGGACCTTTAGCAATCAGCCCCAGCATTTT. The entire variable domain, with the rest obtained from reference TRBV18 and TRBJ1-5, is as follows: NAGVMQNPRHLVRRRGQEARLRCSPMKGHSHVYWYRQLPEEGLKFMVYLQKENIIDESGMPKERFSAEFPKEGPSILRIQQVVRGDSAAYFCASSPQGTFSNQPQHFGDGTRLSIL.

The genes are TRBV18 and TRBJ2-1; 8 nucleotides align to TRBD1. The junction had 6 bases not matched to a gene; V was cut back by 3 bases and J by 5 bases. The CDR3 is 15 residues long. CDR1 is KGHSH and CDR2 is LQKENI in the germline V gene. CDR3 in DNA: TGTGCCAGCTCACCTGGACAGGGCCTGGACAATGAGCAGTTCTTC. It specifies CASSPGQGLDNEQFF.